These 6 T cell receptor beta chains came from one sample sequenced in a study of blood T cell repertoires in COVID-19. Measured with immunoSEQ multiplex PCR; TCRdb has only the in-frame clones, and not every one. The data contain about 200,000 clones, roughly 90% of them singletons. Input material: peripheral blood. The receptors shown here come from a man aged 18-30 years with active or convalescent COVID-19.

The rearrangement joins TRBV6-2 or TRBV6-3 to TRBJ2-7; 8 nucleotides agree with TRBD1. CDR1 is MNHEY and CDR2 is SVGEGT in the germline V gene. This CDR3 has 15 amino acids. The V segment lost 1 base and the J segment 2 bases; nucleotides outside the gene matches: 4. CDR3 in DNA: TGTGCCAGCAGTTACTATGGACAGGGCCCCTACGAGCAGTACTTC. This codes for CASSYYGQGPYEQYF.

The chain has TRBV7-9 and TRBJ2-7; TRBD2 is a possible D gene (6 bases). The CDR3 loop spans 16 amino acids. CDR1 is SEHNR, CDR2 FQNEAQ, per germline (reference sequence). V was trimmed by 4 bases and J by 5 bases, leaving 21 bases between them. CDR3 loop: CASSSLGGVRPDEQYF. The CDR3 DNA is TGTGCCAGCAGCTCCTTAGGAGGGGTAAGGCCGGACGAGCAGTACTTC.

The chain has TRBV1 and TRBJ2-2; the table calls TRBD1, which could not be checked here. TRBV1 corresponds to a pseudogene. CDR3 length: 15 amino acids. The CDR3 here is CTSSLTDRATGELFF. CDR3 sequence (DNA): TGCACCAGCAGCCTAACTGACAGGGCGACCGGGGAGCTGTTTTTT.

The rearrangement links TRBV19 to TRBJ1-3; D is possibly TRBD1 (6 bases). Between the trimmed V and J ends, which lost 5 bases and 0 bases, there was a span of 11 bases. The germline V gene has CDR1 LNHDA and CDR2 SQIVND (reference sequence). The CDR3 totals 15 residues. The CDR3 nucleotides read TGTGCCAGTAGTTCTACAGGGAGCTCTGGAAACACCATATATTTT. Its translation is CASSSTGSSGNTIYF.

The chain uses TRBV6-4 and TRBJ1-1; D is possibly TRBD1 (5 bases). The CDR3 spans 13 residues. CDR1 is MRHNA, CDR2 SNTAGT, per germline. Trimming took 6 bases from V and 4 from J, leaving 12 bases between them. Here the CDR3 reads CASSLDGGTEAFF. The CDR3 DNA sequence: TGTGCCAGCAGCCTTGACGGGGGCACTGAAGCTTTCTTT.

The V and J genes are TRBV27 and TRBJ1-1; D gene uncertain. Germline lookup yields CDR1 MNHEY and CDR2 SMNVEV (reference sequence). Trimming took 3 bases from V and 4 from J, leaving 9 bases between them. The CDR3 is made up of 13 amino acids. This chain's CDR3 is CASSLKPITEAFF. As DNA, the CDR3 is TGTGCCAGCAGTTTGAAACCTATCACTGAAGCTTTCTTT.